These T cell receptor beta chains were read from a single sample in a study of cytomegalovirus exposure and HLA in healthy donors. Sequencing was performed with immunoSEQ multiplex PCR; in TCRdb, only in-frame clones are kept and a portion is missing. Here the sample spans 100,000 to 150,000 clones, around four fifths being singletons. Material for sequencing was PBMCs. The source is a female donor in good health and CMV-seronegative. Each CDR3 is given with its conserved first and last residue. D genes are given only for firm matches. Clone sizes are given selectively: once, few, many, or a class where the clone is expanded.

CDR3 | DNA | J | D | V | size
CASSPLDRGSEQYF | TGTGCCAGTAGTCCATTGGACAGGGGTTCCGAGCAGTACTTC | TRBJ2-7 | TRBD1 | TRBV19 | .
CASSHNPRDRHYEQYF | TGTGCCAGCAGTCACAACCCCCGGGACAGGCACTACGAGCAGTACTTC | TRBJ2-7 | TRBD1 | TRBV28 | .
CASSLGAGGGYTF | TGTGCCAGCAGCTTAGGAGCTGGGGGCGGCTACACCTTC | TRBJ1-2 | . | TRBV11-2 | few
CASSVRDRVLETQYF | TGCGCCAGCAGCGTCCGGGACAGGGTGCTGGAGACCCAGTACTTC | TRBJ2-5 | TRBD1 | TRBV4-3 | .
CASSQGLAGLETQYF | TGCGCCAGCAGCCAAGGGCTAGCGGGACTTGAGACCCAGTACTTC | TRBJ2-5 | TRBD2 | TRBV4-1 | .
CASSLVRGDTEAFF | TGCGCCAGCAGCTTGGTCAGGGGGGACACTGAAGCTTTCTTT | TRBJ1-1 | TRBD1 | TRBV5-1 | .
CASSLGPSSYNEQFF | TGTGCCAGCAGCTTAGGTCCGAGCTCCTACAATGAGCAGTTCTTC | TRBJ2-1 | . | TRBV7-2 | .
CSVGTGGDNYHGYTF | TGCAGCGTCGGGACAGGGGGAGATAATTACCATGGCTACACCTTC | TRBJ1-2 | TRBD1 | TRBV29-1 | .
CASRREGTWGEQYF | TGTGCCAGCAGGCGGGAGGGCACTTGGGGAGAGCAGTACTTC | TRBJ2-7 | TRBD2 | TRBV2 | .
CASSTPEWGGSGANVLTF | TGTGCCAGCAGTACCCCGGAGTGGGGCGGATCTGGGGCCAACGTCCTGACTTTC | TRBJ2-6 | . | TRBV28 | .